What follows is one T cell receptor (beta chain) and its context. Its antigen is not known. The data are from a study of OX40 agonist ivuxolimab in advanced cancers. Whole-study findings and limits: More expanded clones were seen, on average, in CD8+ T cells than in CD4+. Several nonresponders also turned out to have low normalized T-cell clonal expansion.

Using immunoSEQ multiplex PCR, the repertoire was profiled, and TCRdb retains in-frame clones only, with some absent. The sample records approximately 40,000 clones, about 88% being singletons. If patients had autoimmune disease history or systemic immunosuppression, they were excluded. In germline, CDR1 is SQVTM, CDR2 ANQGSEA. V was shortened by 3 bases and J by 10 bases, with 16 bases between the two germline ends. This CDR3 has 13 amino acids. The chain has TRBV29-1 and TRBJ2-1; unclear D gene. This TCR was sampled from an adult with an advanced solid tumor such as melanoma, head and neck, liver or kidney cancer. The sample consisted of CD4+ or CD8+ T cells sorted from blood, taken in a trial of the OX40 agonist ivuxolimab. CDR3 DNA sequence: TGCAGCGTTGAGAAGGGTATCCCCCAGGAGCAGTTCTTC. Its protein product is CSVEKGIPQEQFF.